This entry describes one T cell receptor (beta chain). Its cognate antigen is unknown. This specimen comes from a study of cytomegalovirus exposure and HLA in healthy donors. Study-wide findings and caveats: TCR beta sequences reportedly predicted the HLA-A and HLA-B alleles of most subjects accurately. Associated with HLA alleles at 0.05 false discovery rate in a later analysis were 15,000 to 20,000 TCR beta sequences.

This CDR3 has 13 amino acids. Between the trimmed V and J ends, which lost 8 bases and 14 bases, there was a span of 22 bases. Germline CDR1 and CDR2: MGHDK and SYGVNS. Primers included in the PCR were 60 Vbeta and 13 Jbeta primers. Generated by immunoSEQ multiplex PCR, the TCRdb table keeps only in-frame clones and is missing some. The sample consists of some 150,000 clones, around 78% of them appearing once. The clonotype was recovered from a female donor in good health and CMV-seronegative. Sequenced: PBMCs. This sequence joins TRBV25-1 and TRBJ2-1; a possible D gene is TRBD2 (6 bases). CDR3 in amino acids: CASRPSGLSFEFF. The CDR3 DNA follows: TGTGCCAGCCGTCCCTCGGGACTTAGCTTCGAGTTCTTC.